The 20 T cell receptor beta chains reported below all come from one sample, sequenced in a study of CD8 T cells in Susac syndrome. Reverse transcription of roughly 0.45 to 1 ug RNA was performed with random hexamers. One entry per CDR3 protein results from TCRdb running MiXCR on the immunoSEQ multiplex PCR reads. The data hold 150,000 to 200,000 distinct CDR3 sequences, with 93% observed a single time. Sequencing input: CD4+ T cells from PBMCs. The source of these receptors is a human donor in good health.

V is TRBV19 and J is TRBJ1-6, with 9 bases that match TRBD1. Per the germline V gene, CDR1 is LNHDA and CDR2 is SQIVND (reference sequence). CDR3 size: 13 residues. J lost 8 bases, V lost 9 bases, and 5 bases had no gene match. CDR3 nucleotides: TGTGCCAGCCAGGGACAGGGTGATTCACCCCTCCACTTT. It specifies CASQGQGDSPLHF.

The chain couples TRBV12-5 to TRBJ2-7; D remains ambiguous. V lost 6 bases and J lost 3, with 6 bases in between. Germline V lookup: CDR1 LGHNT, CDR2 FRNRAP. This CDR3 is 11 amino acids long. This chain's CDR3 is CASGRIYEQYF. As DNA, the CDR3 is TGTGCTAGTGGCAGAATCTACGAGCAGTACTTC. The full variable domain, in which reference TRBV12-5 and TRBJ2-7 provide the parts outside the CDR3, is DARVTQTPRHKVTEMGQEVTMRCQPILGHNTVFWYRQTMMQGLELLAYFRNRAPLDDSGMPKDRFSAEMPDATLATLKIQPSEPRDSAVYFCASGRIYEQYFGPGTRLTVT.

This chain uses TRBV9 with TRBJ1-2; D not resolved. The germline V gene has CDR1 SGDLS and CDR2 YYNGEE. The germline V and J ends were trimmed by 2 bases and 3 bases, with 14 bases remaining between them. The CDR3 extends over 15 amino acids. The CDR3, as DNA: TGTGCCAGCAGCGTCTCGTCGACTGGAGACTATGGCTACACCTTC. Translated: CASSVSSTGDYGYTF.

This clonotype was observed once. This chain joins TRBV27 and TRBJ1-5, with D uncertain. Germline loops: CDR1 MNHEY, CDR2 SMNVEV (reference sequence). CDR3 length equals 16 residues. Trimming took off 1 base at V and 0 bases at J, with 10 bases between the two ends. DNA for the CDR3: TGTGCCAGCAGTTTATTCCCAGGCGATAGCAATCAGCCCCAGCATTTT. It translates to CASSLFPGDSNQPQHF.

The J gene is TRBJ2-5, the V gene TRBV19; D possibly corresponds to TRBD1 (6 bases). Germline CDR1 LNHDA, CDR2 SQIVND (reference sequence). The CDR3 extends over 15 amino acids. Trimming stripped 3 bases from V and 4 bases from J, with 15 bases between. CDR3: CASSIAAGARETQYF. The DNA for the CDR3 is TGTGCCAGTAGTATTGCGGCAGGGGCGAGAGAGACCCAGTACTTC.

The rearrangement links TRBV20-1 to TRBJ1-6; 7 bases are shared with TRBD1. Unmatched junction bases numbered 9, after V lost 0 bases and J lost 7 bases. This CDR3 has 16 amino acids. Germline CDR1 DFQATT, CDR2 SNEGSKA (reference sequence). CDR3: CSARDLGQGGNSPLHF. CDR3 DNA sequence: TGCAGTGCTAGAGATCTCGGGCAGGGGGGAAATTCACCCCTCCACTTT.

This sequence joins TRBV6-2 or TRBV6-3 and TRBJ2-3, with D possibly being TRBD2 (5 bases). The germline V gene encodes CDR1 MNHEY and CDR2 SVGEGT. Trimming stripped 0 bases from V and 0 bases from J, with 19 bases between. The CDR3 extends over 19 amino acids. The CDR3 coding sequence is TGTGCCAGCAGTTACTCAATTGGCGGGTCACCCTCTAGCACAGATACGCAGTATTTT. Protein sequence: CASSYSIGGSPSSTDTQYF.

V is TRBV4-1 and J is TRBJ1-6; no definite D call. The CDR3 has 15 amino acids. Trimming cost V 0 bases and J 7 bases, with 10 bases left between them. CDR1 and CDR2 (germline): MGHRA, YSYEKL. In DNA, the CDR3 is TGCGCCAGCAGCCAAGATCATGGCAGAAATTCACCCCTCCACTTT. Its translation: CASSQDHGRNSPLHF.

The chain carries TRBV5-4 and TRBJ2-2; D not resolved. Trimming stripped 2 bases from V and 0 bases from J, with 8 bases between. The CDR3 contains 15 residues. From germline, CDR1 is SGHNT and CDR2 YYREEE (reference sequence). CDR3: CASSFGAANTGELFF. The CDR3 bases are TGTGCCAGCAGCTTTGGTGCAGCGAACACCGGGGAGCTGTTTTTT.

The chain combines TRBV18 with TRBJ2-7; 7 bases match TRBD1. J was trimmed by 0 bases and V by 2 bases; bases with no gene match: 7. This CDR3 comprises 16 residues. Germline CDR1 is KGHSH and CDR2 is LQKENI. Here the CDR3 DNA reads TGTGCCAGCTCACCAGGAGAACAGGGGAGCTCCTACGAGCAGTACTTC. The encoded protein is CASSPGEQGSSYEQYF.

CDR3: CASSIEGSANNEQFF. The CDR3 DNA sequence: TGTGCCAGTAGTATAGAGGGATCAGCTAACAATGAGCAGTTCTTC. The chain couples TRBV19 to TRBJ2-1; D is ambiguous. The germline V gene encodes CDR1 LNHDA and CDR2 SQIVND (reference sequence). CDR3 length: 15 residues. V lost 0 bases and J lost 5, with 11 bases in between.

The CDR3 nucleotides are TGCAGTGCTAGAGATGGGTCCGAAAGGCAGCCCCAGCATTTT. Protein product: CSARDGSERQPQHF. The chain has TRBV20-1 and TRBJ1-5; D is unresolved. Between the trimmed V and J ends, which lost 0 bases and 7 bases, there was a span of 13 bases. This CDR3 has 14 residues. Germline CDR1 reads DFQATT; CDR2 reads SNEGSKA (reference sequence).

In its sample, this clonotype was seen once. J is TRBJ1-6 and V is TRBV20-1, with a possible D match to TRBD1 (6 bases). This CDR3 is 15 amino acids long. Trimming took off 4 bases at V and 7 bases at J, with 17 bases between the two ends. CDR1 and CDR2 (germline): DFQATT, SNEGSKA (reference sequence). Written as DNA, the CDR3 is TGCAGTGCTACTTTCCCAGGGAGGGGGAATTCACCCCTCCACTTT. This gives the protein CSATFPGRGNSPLHF.

The gene calls are TRBV20-1 and TRBJ2-7, with D hard to call. The CDR3 totals 10 residues. V was cut by 6 bases and J by 6 bases, with 9 bases left in between. Germline assignment: CDR1 DFQATT and CDR2 SNEGSKA (reference sequence). CDR3 region: CSAELAEQYF. The CDR3, as DNA: TGCAGTGCCGAACTGGCCGAGCAGTACTTC.

The genes are TRBV29-1 and TRBJ1-1, with TRBD1 matching over 8 bases. The V gene end was trimmed by 5 bases and the J gene end by 6 bases; junction bases not matched to a gene: 17. Germline assignment: CDR1 SQVTM and CDR2 ANQGSEA. The CDR3 is 16 amino acids. This CDR3 reads CSVFLQTGEGYAEAFF. The CDR3 DNA is TGCAGCGTTTTCCTACAGACAGGGGAGGGTTATGCTGAAGCTTTCTTT.

The sample holds a few counts of this clonotype. The chain links TRBV6-1 to TRBJ1-5; D is ambiguous. CDR1 is MNHNS, CDR2 SASEGT, per germline. CDR3 length: 12 residues. Trimming left V 8 bases short and J 9 bases short, with 14 bases between. The CDR3 loop reads CASQPAQGPQHF. The CDR3 nucleotides read TGTGCCAGCCAACCCGCCCAAGGGCCCCAGCATTTT.

This CDR3 is CASSSPASGGAYEQYF. The CDR3 DNA reads as TGTGCCAGCAGTTCCCCAGCTAGCGGGGGGGCGTACGAGCAGTACTTC. The chain has TRBV28 and TRBJ2-7, with TRBD2 identical over 12 bases. This CDR3 has 16 amino acids. Looked up from germline, CDR1 is MDHEN and CDR2 is SYDVKM. Germline trimming cut 4 bases from V and 4 bases from J; bases unmatched to any gene: 8. Supplemented by reference TRBV28 and TRBJ2-7, the full variable domain reads DVKVTQSSRYLVKRTGEKVFLECVQDMDHENMFWYRQDPGLGLRLIYFSYDVKMKEKGDIPEGYSVSREKKERFSLILESASTNQTSMYLCASSSPASGGAYEQYFGPGTRLTVT.

The J gene is TRBJ2-7, the V gene TRBV7-9; 7 nucleotides align to TRBD1. Trimming removed 5 bases from V and 1 base from J; junction bases left unmatched: 11. CDR3 length: 16 residues. CDR1 is SEHNR, CDR2 FQNEAQ, per germline (reference sequence). CDR3 in DNA: TGTGCCAGCAGCACACCCGGCCGGGACAGTTCCTACGAGCAGTACTTC. It codes for CASSTPGRDSSYEQYF.

The V call is TRBV4-1, the J call TRBJ2-6, with no clear D. The CDR3 runs to 15 residues. V dropped 3 bases and J dropped 0 bases, with 6 bases sitting between them. The germline V gene encodes CDR1 MGHRA and CDR2 YSYEKL. The CDR3 here is CASSHPGSGANVLTF. The CDR3 DNA is TGCGCCAGCAGCCACCCAGGCTCTGGGGCCAACGTCCTGACTTTC.

The chain uses TRBV29-1 and TRBJ1-2; the D gene is possibly TRBD1 (6 bases). The CDR3 length is 12 residues. V lost 3 bases to trimming and J lost 4 bases, with 9 bases between them. Germline CDR1 reads SQVTM; CDR2 reads ANQGSEA. As DNA, the CDR3 is TGCAGCGTTGATTCAGGGGCCTATGGCTACACCTTC. It translates to CSVDSGAYGYTF.